These 22 T cell receptor beta chains were sequenced from one sample in a study of cytomegalovirus exposure and HLA in healthy donors. Both 60 Vbeta primers and 13 Jbeta primers went into the PCR. Measured with immunoSEQ multiplex PCR; TCRdb has only the in-frame clones, and not every one. This sample contains some 39,000 clones. Sequenced: PBMCs. The receptors here all came from a male donor in good health and CMV-seronegative.

J is TRBJ2-1 and V is TRBV7-6, with 8 bases identical to TRBD2. The CDR3 extends over 14 amino acids. The J segment lost 6 bases and the V segment lost 4 bases, leaving 5 bases of the junction unmatched. Per the germline V gene, CDR1 is SGHVS and CDR2 is FNYEAQ. The CDR3 is CASSSASGFNEQFF. The CDR3, as DNA: TGTGCCAGCAGCTCGGCTAGCGGGTTCAATGAGCAGTTCTTC.

The chain is built from TRBV19 and TRBJ2-3, with 7 nucleotides matching TRBD1. Per germline, CDR1 LNHDA and CDR2 SQIVND (reference sequence). The trim removed 3 bases at V and 0 bases at J, leaving 9 bases unmatched. CDR3 length: 17 amino acids. CDR3 sequence reads: CASSIIGGRGSTDTQYF. CDR3 coding DNA: TGTGCCAGTAGTATTATCGGTGGCAGGGGGAGCACAGATACGCAGTATTTT.

The chain is built from TRBV6-5 and TRBJ1-2; the D is unclear. CDR1 is MNHEY, CDR2 SVGAGI, per germline. V was clipped by 2 bases and J by 4 bases, with 14 bases between them. This CDR3 region has 15 residues. CDR3: CASSYRVNSPYGYTF. In DNA, the CDR3 is TGTGCCAGCAGTTACAGAGTTAACAGCCCCTATGGCTACACCTTC.

The genes are TRBV5-1 and TRBJ2-3; a weak D match, TRBD1 (5 bases). The germline V gene encodes CDR1 SGHRS and CDR2 YFSETQ. With 0 bases removed from V and 2 bases from J, the gap between germline ends came to 13 bases. This CDR3 has 16 residues. The DNA of the CDR3 is TGCGCCAGCAGCTTGGGACAGAGGTTAGACACAGATACGCAGTATTTT. It codes for CASSLGQRLDTDTQYF.

The chain is built from TRBV2 and TRBJ2-1, with 9 bases aligning to TRBD2. This CDR3 is built from 14 residues. Unmatched junction bases numbered 6, after V lost 9 bases and J lost 3 bases. Germline CDR1 is SNHLY and CDR2 is FYNNEI. As DNA, the CDR3 is TGTGCCAGTGTCCTAGCGGGGCTCTACAATGAGCAGTTCTTC. As protein: CASVLAGLYNEQFF.

The V and J genes are TRBV6-5 and TRBJ2-7; 7 positions agree with TRBD1. The CDR3 runs 14 residues. The germline gives CDR1 MNHEY, CDR2 SVGAGI. J gave up 1 base and V 6 bases, and 6 bases lay outside the gene matches. In DNA, the CDR3 is TGTGCCAGCAGCTGGGACAGAGGGTCCTACGAGCAGTACTTC. Its protein product is CASSWDRGSYEQYF.

The rearrangement links TRBV4-1 to TRBJ1-1, with 9 bases aligning to TRBD1. V shed 2 bases, J shed 10 bases, and the junction held 5 bases outside the gene matches. The CDR3 is 13 residues long. From germline, CDR1 is MGHRA and CDR2 YSYEKL. The CDR3 coding sequence is TGCGCCAGCAGCCAAAGGGTGGACAGGGGAGCTTTCTTT. Its translation: CASSQRVDRGAFF.

By frequency, this clone is medium-sized. The CDR3 reads CASSLDSRGTDYGYTF. The DNA of the CDR3 is TGTGCCAGCAGCTTAGATAGCAGGGGGACGGACTATGGCTACACCTTC. The rearrangement links TRBV7-2 to TRBJ1-2, with 7 bases fitting TRBD1. J lost 3 bases, V lost 1 base, and 8 bases had no gene match. Looked up from germline, CDR1 is SGHTA and CDR2 is FQGNSA. This CDR3 is 16 amino acids long.

V is TRBV18 and J is TRBJ1-4, with a weak D call TRBD1 (6 bases). The CDR3 extends over 13 amino acids. Germline values: CDR1 KGHSH, CDR2 LQKENI. Trimming shortened V by 1 base and J by 6 bases, and 6 bases separated the two germline ends. CDR3 coding DNA: TGTGCCAGCTCACCACGACAGGATGAAAAACTGTTTTTT. It translates to CASSPRQDEKLFF.

For the CDR3, the DNA is TGTGCCAGCAGCGGATCAGGTTCGGATGAGCAGTTCTTC. The encoded protein is CASSGSGSDEQFF. The rearrangement joins TRBV7-9 to TRBJ2-1; unclear D gene. V was shortened by 5 bases and J by 8 bases, with 13 bases between the two germline ends. Germline values: CDR1 SEHNR, CDR2 FQNEAQ (reference sequence). The CDR3 is made up of 13 amino acids.

V and J are TRBV15 and TRBJ2-2; weak D call: TRBD2 (7 bases). The V and J ends lost 0 bases and 1 base respectively, with 15 bases between them. This CDR3 spans 18 amino acids. Per germline, CDR1 LNHNV and CDR2 YYDKDF (reference sequence). The CDR3 spells CATSRDWAGAGNTGELFF. In DNA, the CDR3 is TGTGCCACCAGCAGAGATTGGGCGGGGGCCGGGAACACCGGGGAGCTGTTTTTT. Supplemented by reference TRBV15 and TRBJ2-2, the full variable domain reads DAMVIQNPRYQVTQFGKPVTLSCSQTLNHNVMYWYQQKSSQAPKLLFHYYDKDFNNEADTPDNFQSRRPNTSFCFLDIRSPGLGDTAMYLCATSRDWAGAGNTGELFFGEGSRLTVL.

The chain carries TRBV4-1 and TRBJ1-5, with unresolved D. Germline CDR1 MGHRA, CDR2 YSYEKL. Trimming shortened V by 3 bases and J by 5 bases, and 8 bases separated the two germline ends. The CDR3 extends over 13 amino acids. The CDR3 DNA reads as TGCGCCAGCAGCCAGACTGTTTATCAGCCCCAGCATTTT. Protein: CASSQTVYQPQHF.

DNA for the CDR3: TGTGCCAGCAGTTACCTGAGACATGGTCGTGGCTACACCTTC. Protein sequence: CASSYLRHGRGYTF. This rearrangement joins TRBV6-5 to TRBJ1-2; D gene unclear. Trimming took 2 bases from V and 7 from J, leaving 14 bases between them. The germline V gene encodes CDR1 MNHEY and CDR2 SVGAGI. There are 14 residues in the CDR3.

V is TRBV4-1 and J is TRBJ1-5; D is ambiguous. V shed 1 base and J shed 5 bases, with 12 bases lying between them. Germline V gene lookup returns CDR1 MGHRA and CDR2 YSYEKL. The CDR3 runs 15 residues. The CDR3 loop is CASSQAPGNDQPQHF. CDR3 sequence (DNA): TGCGCCAGCAGCCAAGCCCCAGGCAATGATCAGCCCCAGCATTTT.

The chain recombines TRBV6-1 with TRBJ1-6, with D unresolved. With 7 bases removed from V and 0 bases from J, the gap between germline ends came to 4 bases. Germline values: CDR1 MNHNS, CDR2 SASEGT. This CDR3 region has 13 residues. CDR3 nucleotide sequence: TGTGCCAGCACGAGCTCCTATAATTCACCCCTCCACTTT. Translation: CASTSSYNSPLHF.

This chain uses TRBV7-8 with TRBJ1-1, with TRBD1 matching over 7 bases. Germline-derived CDR1 and CDR2 are SGHVS and FQNEAQ. The CDR3 contains 13 residues. J gave up 7 bases and V 5 bases, and 7 bases lay outside the gene matches. DNA of the CDR3: TGTGCCAGCAGCATCCACAGGGGCCTTGAAGCTTTCTTT. Amino acid sequence: CASSIHRGLEAFF.

The chain couples TRBV6-4 to TRBJ1-4; D is ambiguous. Per the germline V gene, CDR1 is MRHNA and CDR2 is SNTAGT. The CDR3 has 12 residues. Deletions cut 6 bases from V and 10 bases from J, with 12 bases between. Here the CDR3 reads CASSPGRVKLFF. CDR3 sequence (DNA): TGTGCCAGCAGCCCAGGTCGAGTAAAACTGTTTTTT.

V is TRBV7-9 and J is TRBJ1-2; 9 positions agree with TRBD1. The CDR3 has 15 amino acids. Germline V gene lookup returns CDR1 SEHNR and CDR2 FQNEAQ (reference sequence). Trimming cost V 5 bases and J 1 base; bases outside gene matches: 5. The CDR3 nucleotides read TGTGCCAGCAGCGCACCGGGACAGGGTAACTATGGCTACACCTTC. This codes for CASSAPGQGNYGYTF.

The V and J genes are TRBV7-9 and TRBJ2-7, with 8 bases fitting TRBD1. J gave up 1 base and V 8 bases, and 13 bases lay outside the gene matches. CDR1 and CDR2 from the germline V gene are SEHNR and FQNEAQ (reference sequence). The CDR3 covers 16 residues. For the CDR3, the DNA is TGTGCCAGCCCCCGGGACAGGCCTAAGAGTTCCTACGAGCAGTACTTC. Translation gives CASPRDRPKSSYEQYF.

The chain couples TRBV10-1 to TRBJ2-7; D unresolved. This CDR3 comprises 15 residues. Trimming removed 0 bases at V and 0 bases at J, with 9 bases between. The germline V gene has CDR1 WNHNN and CDR2 SYGVQD (reference sequence). The chain's CDR3 is CASSESSESSYEQYF. CDR3 bases: TGCGCCAGCAGTGAGTCGAGCGAGAGCTCCTACGAGCAGTACTTC.

This chain joins TRBV10-3 and TRBJ2-5; possible D gene TRBD1, 7 bases. Looked up from germline, CDR1 is ENHRY and CDR2 is SYGVKD. The CDR3 extends over 12 amino acids. The ends were cut back, 10 bases at V and 7 bases at J, with 16 bases in the middle. The CDR3 spells CATGGGLGTQYF. In DNA form, the CDR3 reads TGTGCCACAGGGGGAGGCTTGGGGACCCAGTACTTC.

V gene TRBV11-3 combines with J gene TRBJ2-1, with D hard to call. The V and J ends lost 4 bases and 7 bases respectively, with 11 bases between them. CDR3 length equals 13 residues. CDR1 SGHNT and CDR2 YENEEA come from the germline V gene. Written as DNA, the CDR3 is TGTGCCAGCAGCTCCTGGGCCTCTAATGAGCAGTTCTTC. This encodes CASSSWASNEQFF. Variable domain in full (rest from reference TRBV11-3 and TRBJ2-1): EAGVVQSPRYKIIEKKQPVAFWCNPISGHNTLYWYLQNLGQGPELLIRYENEEAVDDSQLPKDRFSAERLKGVDSTLKIQPAELGDSAVYLCASSSWASNEQFFGPGTRLTVL.